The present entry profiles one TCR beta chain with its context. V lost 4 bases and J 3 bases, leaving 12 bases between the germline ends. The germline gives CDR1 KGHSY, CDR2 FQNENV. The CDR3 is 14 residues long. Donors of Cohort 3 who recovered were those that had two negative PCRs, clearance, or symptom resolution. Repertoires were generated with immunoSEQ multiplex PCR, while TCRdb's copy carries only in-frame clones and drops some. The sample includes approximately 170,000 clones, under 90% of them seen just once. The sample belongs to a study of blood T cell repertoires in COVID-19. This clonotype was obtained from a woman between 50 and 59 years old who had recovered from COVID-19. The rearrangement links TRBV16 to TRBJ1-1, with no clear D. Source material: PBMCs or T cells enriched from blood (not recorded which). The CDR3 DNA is TGTGCCAGCAGCCCGACAAGGCAGGACACTGAAGCTTTCTTT. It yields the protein CASSPTRQDTEAFF.